The 28 T cell receptor beta chains below come from one sample, sequenced in a study of blood T cell repertoires in COVID-19. TCRdb's copy holds only in-frame clones and misses some; the assay was immunoSEQ multiplex PCR. Of over 150,000 clones listed, more than 90% are singletons. What was sequenced was peripheral blood. The receptors were sampled from a man aged 50-60 years with acute or convalescent COVID-19.

The chain joins TRBV3-1 (or the pseudogene TRBV3-2) to TRBJ1-2; 7 nucleotides align to TRBD1. V lost 5 bases, J lost 3 bases, and 3 bases stayed unmatched. The CDR3 is made up of 13 amino acids. Germline values: CDR1 LGHDT, CDR2 YNNKEL (reference sequence). CDR3 sequence: CASSSRGDYGYTF. The CDR3 coding sequence is TGTGCCAGCAGCTCCAGGGGGGACTATGGCTACACCTTC.

This chain uses TRBV25-1 with TRBJ1-3; a possible D gene is TRBD1 (5 bases). Germline CDR1 MGHDK, CDR2 SYGVNS. CDR3 length: 14 residues. V lost 3 bases and J 0 bases, leaving 6 bases between the germline ends. The CDR3 region is CASSDRASGNTIYF. The DNA of the CDR3 is TGTGCCAGCAGTGACAGGGCCTCTGGAAACACCATATATTTT.

This chain joins TRBV7-9 and TRBJ1-1; 7 bases map to TRBD1. The germline V gene encodes CDR1 SEHNR and CDR2 FQNEAQ (reference sequence). The trim removed 2 bases at V and 4 bases at J, leaving 4 bases unmatched. The CDR3 loop spans 14 amino acids. The CDR3 loop reads CASSLMAGGTEAFF. In DNA, the CDR3 is TGTGCCAGCAGCTTAATGGCAGGGGGCACTGAAGCTTTCTTT.

This chain uses TRBV19 with TRBJ2-3, with 7 bases that match TRBD1. V lost 9 bases to trimming and J lost 0 bases; unmatched junction nucleotides: 3. Germline CDR1 reads LNHDA; CDR2 reads SQIVND (reference sequence). The CDR3 consists of 13 residues. The CDR3 sequence: CASRGFSTDTQYF. The CDR3 region has the DNA TGTGCCAGCAGGGGGTTCAGCACAGATACGCAGTATTTT.

V gene TRBV9 combines with J gene TRBJ2-7; D uncertain. The CDR3 is made up of 11 amino acids. The germline V and J ends were trimmed by 0 bases and 7 bases, with 5 bases remaining between them. Looked up from germline, CDR1 is SGDLS and CDR2 is YYNGEE. CDR3 sequence reads: CASSVAQEQYV. CDR3 bases: TGTGCCAGCAGCGTAGCCCAGGAGCAGTACGTC.

This clone was recorded only once. This chain connects TRBV19 to TRBJ2-6; 7 bases are shared with TRBD1. V lost 10 bases, J lost 0 bases, and 9 bases stayed unmatched. CDR1 and CDR2 from the germline V gene are LNHDA and SQIVND (reference sequence). This CDR3 comprises 16 residues. The DNA of the CDR3 is TGTGCCACCGGCGGACAGGCGCTCTCTGGGGCCAACGTCCTGACTTTC. This translates into CATGGQALSGANVLTF.

V is TRBV7-9 and J is TRBJ1-3; perhaps TRBD1 as D (5 bases). Germline CDR1 SEHNR, CDR2 FQNEAQ (reference sequence). The CDR3 runs to 16 residues. Trimming left V 5 bases short and J 4 bases short, with 18 bases between. CDR3 loop: CASSLRTRIEGNTIYF. The CDR3, as DNA: TGTGCCAGCAGCCTCAGGACAAGGATTGAGGGAAACACCATATATTTT.

The gene calls are TRBV2 and TRBJ2-5; 8 nucleotides align to TRBD2. Trimming removed 11 bases from V and 6 bases from J; junction bases left unmatched: 8. Germline V gene lookup returns CDR1 SNHLY and CDR2 FYNNEI. The CDR3 covers 12 residues. The DNA for the CDR3 is TGTGCCGGGGGACTAGTTGAGCAGACCCAGTACTTC. It is translated as CAGGLVEQTQYF.

This clone was seen a single time. This chain links TRBV5-1 with TRBJ1-1; D may be TRBD1 (6 bases). V was shortened by 2 bases and J by 0 bases, with 14 bases between the two germline ends. This CDR3 is built from 16 residues. Germline V gives CDR1 SGHRS, CDR2 YFSETQ. CDR3 coding DNA: TGCGCCAGCAGCTTAAGGGCACAGGGATTGAACACTGAAGCTTTCTTT. Translated, it gives CASSLRAQGLNTEAFF.

This clone was seen just once. The J gene is TRBJ2-7, the V gene TRBV6-1; 8 positions agree with TRBD1. Trimming removed 3 bases from V and 3 bases from J; junction bases left unmatched: 10. The CDR3 extends over 16 amino acids. CDR1 and CDR2 (germline): MNHNS, SASEGT. This CDR3 is CASSDPGTGGGYEQYF. Written as DNA, the CDR3 is TGTGCCAGCAGTGACCCCGGGACAGGAGGCGGCTACGAGCAGTACTTC.

The chain has TRBV11-2 and TRBJ2-7, with 11 bases matching TRBD2. This CDR3 comprises 15 residues. CDR1 is SGHAT, CDR2 FQNNGV, per germline. Trimming took 5 bases from V and 4 from J; bases not matched to a gene: 7. CDR3 amino acids: CASSQRTSGYYEQYF. CDR3 DNA sequence: TGTGCCAGCAGCCAACGGACTAGCGGGTATTACGAGCAGTACTTC.

The CDR3 DNA is TGTGCCAGCCTTGACAGGGGATCCGGAAACACCATATATTTT. Translation: CASLDRGSGNTIYF. The chain carries TRBV2 and TRBJ1-3; TRBD1 agrees at 8 bases. V dropped 8 bases and J dropped 4; count of bases not matched to a gene: 7. Germline V lookup: CDR1 SNHLY, CDR2 FYNNEI. The CDR3 covers 14 residues.

V gene TRBV28 combines with J gene TRBJ1-6, with 8 bases lining up with TRBD1. CDR1 is MDHEN, CDR2 SYDVKM, per germline. The ends lost 11 bases at V and 2 bases at J; junction bases unmatched: 2. The CDR3 has 13 amino acids. This CDR3 is CAGQGPYNSPLHF. CDR3 nucleotide sequence: TGTGCCGGACAGGGACCCTATAATTCACCCCTCCACTTT.

This chain joins TRBV5-5 and TRBJ1-6; a possible D gene is TRBD1 (6 bases). V gave up 4 bases and J gave up 7 bases, with 21 bases separating them. The CDR3 covers 17 residues. Germline CDR1 is SGHKS and CDR2 is YYEKEE (reference sequence). The CDR3 reads CASSLGGGDLRNSPLHF. Here the CDR3 DNA reads TGTGCCAGCAGCCTGGGAGGGGGGGACTTGAGAAATTCACCCCTCCACTTT.

This clone appeared once. This chain joins TRBV2 and TRBJ2-1; 10 bases are a match to TRBD2. Trimming took 0 bases from V and 2 from J; bases not matched to a gene: 16. This CDR3 comprises 21 residues. Germline V CDR1 and CDR2: SNHLY, FYNNEI. The CDR3 nucleotides are TGTGCCAGCAGTGAAGCCCGGGACAGCTCAGGACTAGCGGTGGCCTACAATGAGCAGTTCTTC. Its translation: CASSEARDSSGLAVAYNEQFF.

The chain recombines TRBV5-8 with TRBJ1-2; D is unclear. The length of the CDR3 is 11 residues. V lost 2 bases and J lost 7, with 6 bases in between. Germline V CDR1 and CDR2: SGHTS, YDEGEE. The CDR3 coding sequence is TGTGCCAGCAGCTTTTCGTTTGGCTACACCTTC. Encoded protein: CASSFSFGYTF.

This clone appeared a single time. The CDR3 region is CASTPLRGNTGELFF. CDR3 bases: TGTGCCAGCACCCCCCTGCGGGGAAACACCGGGGAGCTGTTTTTT. The chain is built from TRBV7-9 and TRBJ2-2; a possible D gene is TRBD2 (6 bases). V was shortened by 7 bases and J by 2 bases, with 14 bases between the two germline ends. The V gene's germline CDR1 is SEHNR and CDR2 FQNEAQ (reference sequence). The CDR3 spans 15 residues.

The chain has TRBV6-5 and TRBJ2-1; 7 bases match TRBD1. This CDR3 contains 14 residues. CDR1 MNHEY and CDR2 SVGAGI come from the germline V gene. The junction had 8 bases not matched to a gene; V was cut back by 6 bases and J by 6 bases. The CDR3 DNA reads TGTGCCAGCAGGAAGACAGGGTTTGGCAATGAGCAGTTCTTC. Its translation is CASRKTGFGNEQFF.

Only a few counts were recorded for this clone. The chain uses TRBV10-3 and TRBJ1-2; TRBD1 matches 8 bases. With V trimmed by 2 bases and J by 5 bases, 7 bases remained unmatched. Germline CDR1 and CDR2: ENHRY and SYGVKD. The CDR3 sequence is 15 residues long. The CDR3 coding sequence is TGTGCCATCAGTGAGACAGGACAGGGAACTTATGGCTACACCTTC. Encoded protein: CAISETGQGTYGYTF.

This clone appeared a single time. This chain links TRBV6-6 with TRBJ1-6; the D is unclear. Trimming removed 4 bases from V and 7 bases from J, with 5 bases in between. Germline values: CDR1 MNHNY, CDR2 SVGAGI (reference sequence). This CDR3 has 12 residues. CDR3 residues: CASSSGNSPLHF. CDR3 nucleotides: TGTGCCAGCAGTTCGGGGAATTCACCCCTCCACTTT.

V and J are TRBV29-1 and TRBJ2-1, with a possible D match to TRBD2 (6 bases). Germline CDR1 reads SQVTM; CDR2 reads ANQGSEA. This CDR3 contains 13 residues. Trimming took 3 bases from V and 5 from J, leaving 11 bases between them. This CDR3 is CSVERTKNNEQFF. CDR3 DNA sequence: TGCAGCGTTGAGAGGACTAAAAACAATGAGCAGTTCTTC.

The genes are TRBV5-4 and TRBJ1-1, with 8 nucleotides matching TRBD1. Germline trimming cut 3 bases from V and 0 bases from J; bases unmatched to any gene: 4. This CDR3 region has 15 residues. Germline V gene lookup returns CDR1 SGHNT and CDR2 YYREEE (reference sequence). CDR3 protein: CASSWGQEMNTEAFF. The CDR3 region has the DNA TGTGCCAGCAGCTGGGGACAGGAGATGAACACTGAAGCTTTCTTT.

The V gene is TRBV7-3, the J gene TRBJ2-3, with a weak D call TRBD1 (6 bases). Trimming shortened V by 2 bases and J by 3 bases, and 6 bases separated the two germline ends. Germline lookup yields CDR1 SGHTA and CDR2 FQGTGA. This CDR3 contains 13 residues. CDR3 amino acids: CASSLGTTDTQYF. Written as DNA, the CDR3 is TGTGCCAGCAGCTTAGGGACAACAGATACGCAGTATTTT.

J is TRBJ2-3 and V is TRBV19; TRBD1 is a possible D gene (6 bases). The CDR3 is 16 residues long. Trimming removed 0 bases from V and 0 bases from J, with 10 bases in between. Per the germline V gene, CDR1 is LNHDA and CDR2 is SQIVND (reference sequence). Here the CDR3 DNA reads TGTGCCAGTAGTATAGAGGACAGAGCTAGCACAGATACGCAGTATTTT. The encoded protein is CASSIEDRASTDTQYF.

The chain carries TRBV11-2 and TRBJ2-1, with TRBD2 identical over 9 bases. V dropped 4 bases and J dropped 7; count of bases not matched to a gene: 8. CDR3 length: 15 amino acids. Per germline, CDR1 SGHAT and CDR2 FQNNGV. The CDR3 DNA reads as TGTGCCAGCAGCTCGTTAGCGGGGGCCCAAAATGAGCAGTTCTTC. Its translation: CASSSLAGAQNEQFF.

The chain combines TRBV10-3 with TRBJ1-4; the D gene is possibly TRBD1 (6 bases). This CDR3 has 13 residues. Germline CDR1 is ENHRY and CDR2 is SYGVKD. V dropped 10 bases and J dropped 4 bases, with 13 bases sitting between them. CDR3 loop: CATLGQSNEKLFF. As DNA, the CDR3 is TGTGCCACCCTAGGACAGAGTAATGAAAAACTGTTTTTT.

V and J are TRBV20-1 and TRBJ1-3; 8 bases are shared with TRBD1. The J segment lost 0 bases and the V segment lost 3 bases, leaving 7 bases of the junction unmatched. In germline, CDR1 is DFQATT, CDR2 SNEGSKA (reference sequence). This CDR3 is 16 amino acids long. DNA of the CDR3: TGCAGTGCTAGTAGAGGACAGGGTTTCTCTGGAAACACCATATATTTT. Its protein product is CSASRGQGFSGNTIYF.

The chain is built from TRBV5-4 and TRBJ2-2; 7 positions agree with TRBD2. The CDR3 covers 14 residues. Losses at the gene ends were 7 bases for V and 7 bases for J; bases not matched to a gene: 10. The germline V gene encodes CDR1 SGHNT and CDR2 YYREEE (reference sequence). The CDR3 coding sequence is TGTGCCAGCGGAAGCGGGGCTTACGGCGGGGAGCTGTTTTTT. Its protein product is CASGSGAYGGELFF. The full variable domain, rest sourced from reference TRBV5-4 and TRBJ2-2, is ETGVTQSPTHLIKTRGQQVTLRCSSQSGHNTVSWYQQALGQGPQFIFQYYREEENGRGNFPPRFSGLQFPNYSSELNVNALELDDSALYLCASGSGAYGGELFFGEGSRLTVL.